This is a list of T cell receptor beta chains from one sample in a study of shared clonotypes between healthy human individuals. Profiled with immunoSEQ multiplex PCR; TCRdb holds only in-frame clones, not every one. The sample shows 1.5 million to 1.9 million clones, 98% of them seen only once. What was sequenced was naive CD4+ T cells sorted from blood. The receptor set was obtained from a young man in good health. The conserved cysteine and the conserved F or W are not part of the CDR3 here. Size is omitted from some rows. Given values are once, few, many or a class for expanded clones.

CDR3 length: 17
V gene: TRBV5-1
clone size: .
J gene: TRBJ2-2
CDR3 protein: ASSSLAGGPSSNTGELF

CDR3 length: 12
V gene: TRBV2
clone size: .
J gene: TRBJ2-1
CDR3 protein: ASSAKAEYNEQF

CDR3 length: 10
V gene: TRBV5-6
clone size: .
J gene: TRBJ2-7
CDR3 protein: ASSLVRTEQY

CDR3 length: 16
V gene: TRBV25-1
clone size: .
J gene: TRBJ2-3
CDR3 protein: ASSELGRDRGSTDTQY

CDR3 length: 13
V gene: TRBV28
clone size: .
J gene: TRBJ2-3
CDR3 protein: ASSRAGITTDTQY

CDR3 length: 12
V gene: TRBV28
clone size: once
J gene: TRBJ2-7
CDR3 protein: ASSLWDRSVGQY

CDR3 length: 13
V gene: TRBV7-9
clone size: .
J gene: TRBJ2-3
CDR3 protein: ASATSARGTDTQY

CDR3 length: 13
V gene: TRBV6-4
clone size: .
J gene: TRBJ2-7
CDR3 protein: ASSVEGISGYEQY

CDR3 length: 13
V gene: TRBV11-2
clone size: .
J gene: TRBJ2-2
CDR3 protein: ASSLTRINTGELF

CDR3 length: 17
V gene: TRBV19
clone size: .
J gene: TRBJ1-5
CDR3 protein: ASSIRLGDGQFRSQPQH

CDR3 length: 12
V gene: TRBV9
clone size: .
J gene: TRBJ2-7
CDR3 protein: ASSISGRLNEQY

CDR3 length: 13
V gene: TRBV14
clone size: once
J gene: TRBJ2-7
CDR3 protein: ASSLKGSGSATRY

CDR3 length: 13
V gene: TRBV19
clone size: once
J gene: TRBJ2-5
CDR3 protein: ASSTGTGSGETQY

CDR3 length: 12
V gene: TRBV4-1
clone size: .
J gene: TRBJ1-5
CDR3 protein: ASSQLDRNQPQH

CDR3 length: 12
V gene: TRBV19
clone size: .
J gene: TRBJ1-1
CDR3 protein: ASSIKQLNTEAF

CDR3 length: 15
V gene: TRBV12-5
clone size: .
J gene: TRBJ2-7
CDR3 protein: ASGLALSANGGFEQY

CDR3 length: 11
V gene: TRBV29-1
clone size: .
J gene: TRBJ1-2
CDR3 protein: SVDPGGNYGYT

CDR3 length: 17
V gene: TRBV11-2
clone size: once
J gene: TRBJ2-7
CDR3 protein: ASSLLGGQGKRGSYEQY

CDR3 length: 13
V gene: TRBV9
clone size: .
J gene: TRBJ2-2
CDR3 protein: ASSVTLSNTGELF

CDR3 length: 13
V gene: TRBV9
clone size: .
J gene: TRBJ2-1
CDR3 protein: ASSVVSSGYNEQF

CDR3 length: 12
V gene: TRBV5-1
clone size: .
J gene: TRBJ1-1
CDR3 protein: ASTRAGRDTEAF

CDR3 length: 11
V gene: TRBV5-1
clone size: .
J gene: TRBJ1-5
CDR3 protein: ASSSGWGQPQH

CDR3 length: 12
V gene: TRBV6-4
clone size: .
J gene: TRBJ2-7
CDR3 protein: AGGFGSHTYEQY

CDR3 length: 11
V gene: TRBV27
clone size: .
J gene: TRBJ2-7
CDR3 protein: ASKLLERHEQY

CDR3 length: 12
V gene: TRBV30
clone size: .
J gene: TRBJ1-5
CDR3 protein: AWSPGDSDQPQH

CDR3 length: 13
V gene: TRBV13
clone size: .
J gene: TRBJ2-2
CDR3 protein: ASSLRTGVTGELF

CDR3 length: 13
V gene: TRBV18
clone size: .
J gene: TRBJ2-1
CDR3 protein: ASSPSRTSGNEQF

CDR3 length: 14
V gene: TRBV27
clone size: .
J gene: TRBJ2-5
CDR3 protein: ASRSGGTGGSETQY

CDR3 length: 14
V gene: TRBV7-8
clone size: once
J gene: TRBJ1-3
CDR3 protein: ASSSPVWPSGNTIY

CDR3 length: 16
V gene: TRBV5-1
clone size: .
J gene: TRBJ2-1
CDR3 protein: ASSYLTGPGGGKNEQF

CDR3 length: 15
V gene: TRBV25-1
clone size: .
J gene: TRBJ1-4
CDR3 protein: ASSILTGRSLSEKLF

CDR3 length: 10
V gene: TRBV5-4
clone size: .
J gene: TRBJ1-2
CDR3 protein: ASSLNRDGYT

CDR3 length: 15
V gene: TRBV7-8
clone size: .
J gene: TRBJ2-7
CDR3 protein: ASSLGRVDQAPYEQY

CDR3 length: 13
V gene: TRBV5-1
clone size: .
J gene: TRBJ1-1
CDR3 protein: ASSLGLAPITEAF

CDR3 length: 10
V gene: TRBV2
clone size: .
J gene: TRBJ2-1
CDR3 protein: ASRGPGDEQF

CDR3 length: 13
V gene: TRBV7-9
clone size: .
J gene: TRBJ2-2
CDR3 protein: ASSLGLANTGELF

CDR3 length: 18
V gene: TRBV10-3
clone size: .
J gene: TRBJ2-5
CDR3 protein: AISERSPSGIGGEKETQY

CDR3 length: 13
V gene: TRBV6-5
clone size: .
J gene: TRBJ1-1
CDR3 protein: ASSYSSLLNTEAF

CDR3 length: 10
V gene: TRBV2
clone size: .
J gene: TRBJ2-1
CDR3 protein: ASRGNVGEQF

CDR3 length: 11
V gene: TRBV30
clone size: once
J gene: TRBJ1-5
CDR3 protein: AWTQDNEKSQH